A single sample gave rise to the 23 T cell receptor beta chains below, sequenced in a study of blood T cell repertoires in COVID-19. Measured with immunoSEQ multiplex PCR; TCRdb has only the in-frame clones, and not every one. Of about 190,000 clones detected, about four fifths appear once; the ten largest clones hold 2.5% to 3%. The sample taken for sequencing was peripheral blood. These receptors were obtained from a man aged 50 or older with active or convalescent COVID-19.

The chain carries TRBV7-2 and TRBJ2-3, with TRBD2 as a possible D gene (5 bases). Germline values: CDR1 SGHTA, CDR2 FQGNSA. Trimming removed 7 bases at V and 6 bases at J, with 8 bases between. The CDR3 sequence is 11 residues long. In DNA, the CDR3 is TGTGCCAGCACCCCGGGGGATACGCAGTATTTT. Translated, it gives CASTPGDTQYF.

The gene calls are TRBV10-3 and TRBJ2-5; the D gene is possibly TRBD2 (5 bases). V lost 3 bases to trimming and J lost 6 bases, with 11 bases between them. The germline V gene has CDR1 ENHRY and CDR2 SYGVKD. The CDR3 is 13 amino acids. CDR3 in DNA: TGTGCCATCAGTGAAAGCGGCGTGCAGACCCAGTACTTC. Amino acids: CAISESGVQTQYF.

The V call is TRBV11-3, the J call TRBJ2-2; maybe TRBD2 (5 bases). Trimming took off 0 bases at V and 7 bases at J, with 9 bases between the two ends. In germline, CDR1 is SGHNT, CDR2 YENEEA. There are 14 residues in the CDR3. As DNA, the CDR3 is TGTGCCAGCAGCTTAGAAATCGGAGGCGGGGAGCTGTTTTTT. It translates to CASSLEIGGGELFF. The full variable domain, rest sourced from reference TRBV11-3 and TRBJ2-2, is EAGVVQSPRYKIIEKKQPVAFWCNPISGHNTLYWYLQNLGQGPELLIRYENEEAVDDSQLPKDRFSAERLKGVDSTLKIQPAELGDSAVYLCASSLEIGGGELFFGEGSRLTVL.

This clone was found once. The rearrangement links TRBV4-2 to TRBJ1-1, with 11 bases fitting TRBD1. This CDR3 is 16 amino acids long. Germline V CDR1 and CDR2: LGHNA, YNFKEQ. Trimming took 3 bases from V and 7 from J; bases not matched to a gene: 10. The CDR3 region has the DNA TGTGCCAGCAGCCAGAATCCGGGACAGGGGGTAGGTGAAGCTTTCTTT. Translation: CASSQNPGQGVGEAFF.

The J gene is TRBJ2-1, the V gene TRBV3-1 (or the pseudogene TRBV3-2); a weak D match, TRBD1 (6 bases). The germline V and J ends were trimmed by 8 bases and 9 bases, with 11 bases remaining between them. The germline V gene has CDR1 LGHDT and CDR2 YNNKEL (reference sequence). The CDR3 is 11 residues long. The CDR3 DNA reads as TGTGCCAGCGGGATAGGGGGTGAGCAGTTCTTC. Amino acids: CASGIGGEQFF.

The gene calls are TRBV3-1 (or the pseudogene TRBV3-2) and TRBJ2-1; 9 nucleotides align to TRBD2. Germline CDR1 and CDR2: LGHDT and YNNKEL (reference sequence). CDR3 size: 19 residues. Trimming at V came to 4 bases and at J to 2 bases, leaving 15 bases not matched to a gene. In nucleotides, the CDR3 is TGTGCCAGCAGCCCAAGAGCGCGGGGGGGAGCCTCGACCTACAATGAGCAGTTCTTC. This encodes CASSPRARGGASTYNEQFF.

This clone has a single count. The rearrangement links TRBV13 to TRBJ1-1; TRBD1 agrees at 7 bases. The germline CDR1 and CDR2 sequences are PRHDT and FYEKMQ (reference sequence). CDR3 length: 12 residues. The junction had 7 bases not matched to a gene; V was cut back by 5 bases and J by 10 bases. This CDR3 reads CASSPDRAGAFF. As DNA, the CDR3 is TGTGCCAGCAGCCCTGACAGGGCAGGAGCTTTCTTT.

The CDR3 DNA reads TGCGCCAGCAGCGTCGGTCAGGGGGTGAATTACGAGCAGTACTTC. Translation gives CASSVGQGVNYEQYF. The gene calls are TRBV5-1 and TRBJ2-7; the match to TRBD1 covers 7 bases. The V segment lost 4 bases and the J segment 4 bases; nucleotides outside the gene matches: 11. There are 15 residues in the CDR3. Germline lookup yields CDR1 SGHRS and CDR2 YFSETQ.

The DNA of the CDR3 is TGTGCCAGCAGCTCCTCCCTCGGGACAGGCTATGGCTACACCTTC. Encoded protein: CASSSSLGTGYGYTF. V is TRBV7-2 and J is TRBJ1-2, with 8 nucleotides matching TRBD1. The CDR3 extends over 15 amino acids. CDR1 and CDR2 (germline): SGHTA, FQGNSA. The V and J ends lost 4 bases and 4 bases, in that order; junction bases with no gene match: 8.

The chain joins TRBV12-3 or TRBV12-4 to TRBJ1-2; D is unresolved. V was cut by 3 bases and J by 8 bases, with 13 bases left in between. This CDR3 has 13 residues. CDR3 residues: CASSFGQAPGYTF. Written as DNA, the CDR3 is TGTGCCAGCAGTTTCGGTCAGGCTCCCGGCTACACCTTC.

This clone was seen a few times. The chain joins TRBV18 to TRBJ2-5, with a possible D match to TRBD2 (6 bases). V was pared by 2 bases and J by 5 bases, with 9 bases between. Germline-derived CDR1 and CDR2 are KGHSH and LQKENI. The length of the CDR3 is 13 residues. The CDR3 sequence is CASSPLGGETQYF. The CDR3 DNA sequence: TGTGCCAGCTCACCATTAGGAGGGGAGACCCAGTACTTC.

The V and J genes are TRBV19 and TRBJ1-5; 7 bases line up with TRBD1. V shed 7 bases, J shed 0 bases, and the junction held 15 bases outside the gene matches. The CDR3 has 18 residues. From germline, CDR1 is LNHDA and CDR2 SQIVND (reference sequence). The CDR3 DNA reads as TGTGCCAGTAAGGGGGGACAGACACCCTATTTTAGCAATCAGCCCCAGCATTTT. It codes for CASKGGQTPYFSNQPQHF.

CDR3 nucleotide sequence: TGTGCCAGCAGTTTATTGGGACAGGGGACCTACGAGCAGTACTTC. Translated: CASSLLGQGTYEQYF. The gene calls are TRBV27 and TRBJ2-7; TRBD1 agrees at 10 bases. CDR3 length: 15 amino acids. After removal of 1 base from V and 2 bases from J, the junction contained 2 bases not matched to a gene. Per the germline V gene, CDR1 is MNHEY and CDR2 is SMNVEV (reference sequence).

The sample holds a few counts of this clone. This rearrangement joins TRBV6-5 to TRBJ1-3; D might be TRBD1 (5 bases). The CDR3 loop spans 14 amino acids. V shed 6 bases and J shed 2 bases, with 11 bases lying between them. CDR1 is MNHEY and CDR2 is SVGAGI in the germline V gene. Here the CDR3 DNA reads TGTGCCAGCAGGGGGGGAGGAACTGGAAACACCATATATTTT. Translation gives CASRGGGTGNTIYF.

A remark on this clone: Other DNA variants within this sample encode the same CDR3. The chain couples TRBV5-4 to TRBJ1-1; no definite D call. The V end was cut by 0 bases, the J end by 1 base, with 4 bases between. CDR1 is SGHNT, CDR2 YYREEE, per germline (reference sequence). CDR3 size: 13 residues. CDR3 sequence reads: CASSLGGNTEAFF. Here the CDR3 DNA reads TGTGCCAGCAGCTTGGGAGGGAACACTGAAGCTTTCTTT.

This clone has more than one count but fewer than ten. CDR3 sequence reads: CASSGGVVPYEQYF. DNA for the CDR3: TGCGCCAGCTCGGGAGGGGTAGTACCCTACGAGCAGTACTTC. V gene TRBV10-1 combines with J gene TRBJ2-7, with 8 bases aligning to TRBD2. Trimming took 8 bases from V and 2 from J; bases not matched to a gene: 8. Germline assignment: CDR1 WNHNN and CDR2 SYGVQD (reference sequence). The CDR3 consists of 14 residues.

This clone was seen only a few times. This chain links TRBV5-4 with TRBJ1-2, with a tentative D call TRBD1 (6 bases). CDR3 size: 15 residues. V lost 3 bases and J 4 bases, leaving 16 bases between the germline ends. Per the germline V gene, CDR1 is SGHNT and CDR2 is YYREEE (reference sequence). The CDR3 loop is CASSWADSPTYGYTF. The CDR3 DNA reads as TGTGCCAGCAGCTGGGCGGACAGCCCTACCTATGGCTACACCTTC.

The chain employs TRBV12-3 or TRBV12-4 and TRBJ2-3; D is unresolved. The CDR3 runs to 11 residues. V lost 6 bases to trimming and J lost 4 bases, with 5 bases between them. The CDR3 nucleotides are TGTGCCAGCAGCCTATCAGATACGCAGTATTTT. It encodes CASSLSDTQYF.

On this clone itself: Other DNA sequences in the same sample also yield this CDR3. V and J are TRBV18 and TRBJ2-7, with 9 nucleotides matching TRBD1. V dropped 5 bases and J dropped 3; count of bases not matched to a gene: 2. CDR1 KGHSH and CDR2 LQKENI come from the germline V gene. The CDR3 sequence is 13 residues long. Here the CDR3 DNA reads TGTGCCAGCTCAGGGGGACAGGGCTACGAGCAGTACTTC. Its protein is CASSGGQGYEQYF.

V usage is TRBV5-1 and J usage is TRBJ1-6; unclear D gene. CDR1 is SGHRS, CDR2 YFSETQ, per germline. The V gene lost 1 base and the J gene lost 7 bases, with 12 bases spanning the gap. The CDR3 covers 15 residues. The DNA for the CDR3 is TGCGCCAGCAGCTTGACGAGGATTGAAAATTCACCCCTCCACTTT. Translation: CASSLTRIENSPLHF.

This sequence joins TRBV6-2 or TRBV6-3 and TRBJ2-3, with a possible D match to TRBD2 (6 bases). The germline V gene has CDR1 MNHEY and CDR2 SVGEGT. V lost 5 bases and J lost 0, with 12 bases in between. There are 15 residues in the CDR3. The CDR3 sequence: CASSPTRSSTDTQYF. As DNA, the CDR3 is TGTGCCAGCAGTCCGACTAGATCTAGCACAGATACGCAGTATTTT.

The chain employs TRBV5-4 and TRBJ1-2; a possible D gene is TRBD1 (6 bases). CDR3 size: 13 residues. V lost 3 bases and J lost 4, with 10 bases in between. Germline CDR1 SGHNT, CDR2 YYREEE (reference sequence). The CDR3 coding sequence is TGTGCCAGCAGCTCCCAGGGGCCCTATGGCTACACCTTC. Translating it yields CASSSQGPYGYTF.

The chain carries TRBV9 and TRBJ2-5, with 12 bases matching TRBD2. Germline lookup yields CDR1 SGDLS and CDR2 YYNGEE. V lost 5 bases, J lost 5 bases, and 7 bases stayed unmatched. The CDR3 extends over 15 amino acids. The DNA for the CDR3 is TGTGCCAGCAGTCGACTAGCGGGAGCTCGGGAGACCCAGTACTTC. It yields the protein CASSRLAGARETQYF.